The present TCR beta chain was sequenced within a study of tumor and adjacent non-tumor tissue in lung cancer. Comments on this clonotype: The target antigen is unknown.

V was trimmed by 7 bases and J by 4 bases, leaving 6 bases between them. CDR1 is SGHAT and CDR2 is FQNNGV in the germline V gene. This CDR3 spans 11 amino acids. Findings of the study overall: Shorter survival was associated with higher TCR diversity in tumors.

TCRbeta libraries were built with three rounds of nested PCR, modified from ARM-PCR. TCRdb re-called the multiplex PCR reads with MiXCR, one entry per CDR3 protein. The data hold around 100,000 distinct CDR3 sequences, with over 55% observed a single time. The template was RNA from unsorted bulk tissue. More than 3 cm separated this lung sample from the edge of the tumor. V gene TRBV11-2 combines with J gene TRBJ2-3; no reliable D call. The receptor was isolated from a man aged 30-40 years with non-small cell lung cancer. Sequencing was carried out using distant non-tumor lung tissue. The CDR3 region is CASNFADTQYF. The CDR3 coding sequence is TGTGCCAGCAACTTCGCAGATACGCAGTATTTT.